The clone carrying this T cell receptor (beta chain) has a count of ten or more. Its matching antigen is unknown. Amplified TCR beta CDR3 regions came from RNA transcripts. Primed by the HTBI set, a first-round RT-PCR was run on the TCR CDR3. TCRdb processed the multiplex PCR reads anew with MiXCR; each CDR3 protein has one entry. The repertoire holds 300,000 to 400,000 distinct CDR3 sequences, more than 14% seen once, with roughly a fifth in the top ten. The data were obtained in a study of T cells in Graves' hyperthyroidism and ophthalmopathy. Study-wide results and caveats: Appearing also in blood were most of the thyroid clonotypes expanded above 0.001.

Each diagnosis drew on symptoms, thyroxine, TRAb, thyroid ultrasound and orbital computed tomography findings. The CDR3 has 16 amino acids. The V and J ends lost 0 bases and 5 bases respectively, with 17 bases between them. Germline V gives CDR1 SGDLS, CDR2 YYNGEE. The chain joins TRBV9 to TRBJ2-5, with a possible D match to TRBD2 (6 bases). The sample comprised blood. This sequence was found in a woman aged 25-40 years with Graves' ophthalmopathy. CDR3 residues: CASSVAPSGGVETQYF. CDR3 sequence (DNA): TGTGCCAGCAGCGTAGCCCCCTCCGGAGGGGTGGAGACCCAGTACTTC. The whole variable domain, remainder taken from reference TRBV9 and TRBJ2-5, is DSGVTQTPKHLITATGQRVTLRCSPRSGDLSVYWYQQSLDQGLQFLIQYYNGEERAKGNILERFSAQQFPDLHSELNLSSLELGDSALYFCASSVAPSGGVETQYFGPGTRLLVL.